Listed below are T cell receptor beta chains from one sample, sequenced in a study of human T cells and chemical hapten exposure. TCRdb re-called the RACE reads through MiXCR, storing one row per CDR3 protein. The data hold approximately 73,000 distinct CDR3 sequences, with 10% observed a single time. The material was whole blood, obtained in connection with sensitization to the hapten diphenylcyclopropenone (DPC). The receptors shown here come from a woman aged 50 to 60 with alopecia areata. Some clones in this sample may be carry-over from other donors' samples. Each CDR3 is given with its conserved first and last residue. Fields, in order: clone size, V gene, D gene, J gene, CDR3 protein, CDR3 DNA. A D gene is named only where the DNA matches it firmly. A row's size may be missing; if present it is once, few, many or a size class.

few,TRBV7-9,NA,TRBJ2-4,CASGQALVAKNIQYF,TGTGCCAGCGGTCAGGCTCTCGTAGCCAAAAACATTCAGTACTTC
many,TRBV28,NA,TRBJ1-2,CASSFSEGLHGYTF,TGTGCCAGCAGTTTTTCCGAGGGATTACATGGCTACACCTTC
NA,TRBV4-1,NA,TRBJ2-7,CASSQVWTVAYEQYF,TGCGCCAGCAGCCAAGTGTGGACAGTCGCCTACGAGCAGTACTTC
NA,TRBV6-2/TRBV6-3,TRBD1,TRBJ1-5,CASSPDRGGIFF,TGTGCCAGCAGCCCCGACAGGGGGGGGATTTTTTTT
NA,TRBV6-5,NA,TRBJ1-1,CASSYDLVMNTEAFF,TGTGCCAGCAGTTACGATTTAGTCATGAACACTGAAGCTTTCTTT
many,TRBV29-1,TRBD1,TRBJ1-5,CSVGGTGGHQPQHF,TGCAGCGTTGGGGGGACAGGGGGCCATCAGCCCCAGCATTTT
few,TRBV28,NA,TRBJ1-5,CAAVRGGSNQPQHF,TGTGCCGCGGTAAGAGGAGGTAGCAATCAGCCCCAGCATTTT
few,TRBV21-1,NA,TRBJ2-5,CASSKVAGWREGPVGTQYF,TGTGCCAGCAGCAAAGTAGCGGGCTGGCGGGAGGGCCCGGTGGGGACCCAGTACTTC
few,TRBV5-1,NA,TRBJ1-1,CASSLGALSGSRNTEAFF,TGCGCCAGCAGCTTGGGGGCCTTATCAGGGTCCCGGAACACTGAAGCTTTCTTT
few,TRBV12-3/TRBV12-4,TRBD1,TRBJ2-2,CASHTGGPGELFF,TGTGCCAGCCATACAGGGGGCCCCGGGGAGCTGTTTTTT
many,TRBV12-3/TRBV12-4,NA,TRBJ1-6,CASSPTVGNSPLHF,TGTGCCAGCAGCCCGACGGTTGGAAATTCACCCCTCCACTTT
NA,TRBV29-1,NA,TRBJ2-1,CSIQTGTEQFF,TGCAGCATTCAGACGGGCACTGAGCAGTTCTTC
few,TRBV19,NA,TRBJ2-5,CASSIVHRQETQYF,TGTGCCAGTAGTATAGTACACCGTCAAGAGACCCAGTACTTC
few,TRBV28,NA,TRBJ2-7,CATRGWIHEQYF,TGTGCTACCCGGGGATGGATCCACGAGCAGTACTTC
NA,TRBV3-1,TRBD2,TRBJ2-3,CASSLAGVSTDTQYF,TGTGCCAGCAGCCTAGCGGGAGTAAGCACAGATACGCAGTATTTT
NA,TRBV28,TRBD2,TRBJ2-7,CAGSRTSGAYEQYF,TGTGCCGGCAGTCGGACTAGCGGTGCCTACGAGCAGTACTTC
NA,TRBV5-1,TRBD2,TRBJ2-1,CASSLVASGGSSYNEQFF,TGCGCCAGCAGCTTGGTCGCTAGCGGGGGGAGCTCCTACAATGAGCAGTTCTTC
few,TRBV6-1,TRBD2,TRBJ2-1,CASTLGTSGYNEQFF,TGTGCCAGCACTCTCGGGACTAGCGGATACAATGAGCAGTTCTTC
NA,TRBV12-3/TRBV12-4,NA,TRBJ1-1,CASREGILNTEAFF,TGTGCCAGCAGGGAGGGGATTTTGAACACTGAAGCTTTCTTT
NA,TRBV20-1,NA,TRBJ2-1,CSARGLFPSYNEQFF,TGCAGTGCTAGGGGACTTTTTCCCTCCTACAACGAGCAGTTCTTC
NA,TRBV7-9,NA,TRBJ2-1,CASTKADSGYNEQFF,TGTGCCAGCACCAAAGCGGACAGCGGATACAATGAGCAGTTCTTC
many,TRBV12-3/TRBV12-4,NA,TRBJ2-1,CASSPLGQINNEQFF,TGTGCCAGCAGTCCACTGGGGCAGATTAACAATGAGCAGTTCTTC
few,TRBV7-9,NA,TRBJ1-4,CASSSGQPLSLAFGLEKLFF,TGTGCCAGCAGCTCCGGACAGCCTCTCAGTTTGGCTTTTGGATTGGAAAAACTGTTTTTT